The sequence of this T cell receptor (beta chain) was determined in a study of blood T cell repertoires in COVID-19. Study-level information: Sample material is recorded as cDNA or gDNA derived from T cells, B-cell-depleted T cells, or PBMCs.

Deletions cut 2 bases from V and 1 base from J, with 8 bases between. The V gene's germline CDR1 is MNHEY and CDR2 SVGAGI. This CDR3 comprises 14 residues. This clone has just a few counts. The Seattle patients, enrolled during active infection, were followed longitudinally. Authors' methods: Estimation of nucleated cell counts relied on the amplification of reference gene primers. The protocol was immunoSEQ multiplex PCR, while the TCRdb copy is restricted to in-frame clones and leaves out a portion. V and J calls and clone size are copied from that table; D and trimming were computed from the DNA. There are 200,000 to 250,000 clones in the sample; about nine tenths occur only once, and 2.7% lies in the top ten.

The chain uses TRBV6-5 and TRBJ1-1; maybe TRBD1 (6 bases). The receptor was isolated from a man aged 25-45 years with COVID-19, enrolled during active disease. Sequenced material: peripheral blood. The CDR3 bases are TGTGCCAGCAGTTACGCCAGGGGGAACACTGAAGCTTTCTTT. Its protein is CASSYARGNTEAFF.